Listed here are 22 T cell receptor beta chains from one sample, sequenced in a study of T-cell reconstitution after alpha-beta-depleted transplantation in children. A TCRbeta library incorporating unique molecular identifiers was prepared. TCRdb used MiXCR to reprocess the PCR reads, holding one entry per CDR3 protein. Found here are fewer than 500,000 distinct CDR3 sequences, 43% of them singletons; the top ten hold approximately 25%. The specimen was PBMCs, collected before TCRalphabeta/CD19-depleted stem cell transplant. These receptors were collected from a girl aged 2-15 years with aplastic anemia, due to receive a stem cell transplant.

This chain connects TRBV6-5 to TRBJ2-1, with D possibly matching TRBD2 (7 bases). Looked up from germline, CDR1 is MNHEY and CDR2 is SVGAGI. This CDR3 has 13 amino acids. The V end was cut by 5 bases, the J end by 6 bases, with 11 bases between. CDR3 in amino acids: CASSRGATNEQFF. CDR3 in DNA: TGTGCCAGCAGTCGGGGGGCAACCAATGAGCAGTTCTTC.

This clonotype was seen at least ten times. The J gene is TRBJ1-1, the V gene TRBV10-3; D not certain. Trimming shortened V by 5 bases and J by 8 bases, and 12 bases separated the two germline ends. Germline CDR1 ENHRY, CDR2 SYGVKD. The CDR3 is 12 residues long. CDR3 nucleotide sequence: TGTGCCATCAGTCAAGCACCTCGGGAAGCTTTCTTT. It is translated as CAISQAPREAFF.

This chain links TRBV5-5 with TRBJ1-1, with D uncertain. The CDR3 runs to 15 residues. CDR1 and CDR2 (germline): SGHKS, YYEKEE (reference sequence). V was shortened by 0 bases and J by 2 bases, with 11 bases between the two germline ends. The DNA for the CDR3 is TGTGCCAGCAGCTTGGAGTTTTTGCCCAACACTGAAGCTTTCTTT. This codes for CASSLEFLPNTEAFF.

V is TRBV6-5 and J is TRBJ2-2; D may be TRBD1 or TRBD2 (6 bases each). The V gene's germline CDR1 is MNHEY and CDR2 SVGAGI. Trimming pared 4 bases from V and 4 bases from J, leaving 13 bases between. The CDR3 contains 15 residues. The CDR3 protein is CASSWGRGGTGELFF. In nucleotides, the CDR3 is TGTGCCAGCAGTTGGGGCAGGGGAGGCACCGGGGAGCTGTTTTTT.

This chain uses TRBV5-1 with TRBJ1-1; TRBD1 matches 10 bases. Germline values: CDR1 SGHRS, CDR2 YFSETQ. The CDR3 has 13 residues. V trimming: 2 bases; J trimming: 8 bases; junction bases outside the gene matches: 3. The CDR3 nucleotides are TGCGCCAGCAGCTTACCGGGACAGGGGGAAGCTTTCTTT. Protein: CASSLPGQGEAFF.

The chain has TRBV5-1 and TRBJ1-1; a weak D match, TRBD1 (6 bases). Germline V gene lookup returns CDR1 SGHRS and CDR2 YFSETQ. This CDR3 comprises 15 residues. V was trimmed by 4 bases and J by 4 bases, leaving 17 bases between them. The CDR3, as DNA: TGCGCCAGCAGCAGGGACACGGCTTGGGCCACTGAAGCTTTCTTT. It codes for CASSRDTAWATEAFF.

The chain combines TRBV6-1 with TRBJ2-7; D gene uncertain. Trimming removed 4 bases from V and 0 bases from J, with 19 bases in between. The CDR3 length is 17 residues. Germline V gene lookup returns CDR1 MNHNS and CDR2 SASEGT. This chain's CDR3 is CASSATKTAIRSYEQYF. The DNA for the CDR3 is TGTGCCAGCAGTGCCACAAAGACGGCAATACGCTCCTACGAGCAGTACTTC.

This clonotype was seen many times. CDR3 DNA sequence: TGTGCCAGCAGAGCGACTAGCGGGGTCTCCTACAATGAGCAGTTCTTC. Amino acids: CASRATSGVSYNEQFF. The rearrangement links TRBV6-1 to TRBJ2-1; 11 bases line up with TRBD2. V trimming: 6 bases; J trimming: 0 bases; junction bases outside the gene matches: 4. The CDR3 spans 16 residues. Per germline, CDR1 MNHNS and CDR2 SASEGT.

V gene TRBV9 combines with J gene TRBJ2-3, with 13 bases lining up with TRBD2. J was trimmed by 4 bases and V by 2 bases; bases with no gene match: 4. Germline-derived CDR1 and CDR2 are SGDLS and YYNGEE. This CDR3 is built from 16 residues. For the CDR3, the DNA is TGTGCCAGCAGCGTTCGACTAGCGGGAGGCCCAGATACGCAGTATTTT. Protein sequence: CASSVRLAGGPDTQYF.

The V call is TRBV9, the J call TRBJ2-7; 8 nucleotides match TRBD2. V lost 6 bases and J lost 2; bases outside the gene matches: 10. There are 15 residues in the CDR3. CDR1 SGDLS and CDR2 YYNGEE come from the germline V gene. The CDR3 sequence: CASNPTGLEAYEQYF. The CDR3 coding sequence is TGTGCCAGCAACCCCACGGGACTAGAAGCCTACGAGCAGTACTTC.

This clonotype was seen once. A junction end diverges from the germline sequence, so it may reflect a read error. The J gene is TRBJ2-7, the V gene TRBV5-5; D may correspond to TRBD1 or TRBD2 (6 bases each). The CDR3 loop spans 14 amino acids. Germline V CDR1 and CDR2: SGHKS, YYEKEE (reference sequence). This CDR3 is CAISLSGEGGQGYF. The CDR3 region has the DNA TGTGCCATCAGCTTGAGCGGAGAGGGGGGCCAGGGGTACTTC.

The chain couples TRBV20-1 to TRBJ2-7; 9 nucleotides line up with TRBD2. Germline CDR1 is DFQATT and CDR2 is SNEGSKA (reference sequence). With V trimmed by 2 bases and J by 4 bases, 6 bases remained unmatched. The length of the CDR3 is 14 residues. The CDR3 sequence is CSARHPSGVYEQYF. The DNA for the CDR3 is TGCAGTGCTAGACACCCTAGCGGGGTATACGAGCAGTACTTC.

This clonotype has a handful of counts. For the CDR3, the DNA is TGCGCCAGCAGCTATGGAGCAGGGGGCAGGGGGACCGGGGAGCTGTTTTTT. It specifies CASSYGAGGRGTGELFF. The chain joins TRBV5-1 to TRBJ2-2, with 8 bases matching TRBD1. Per the germline V gene, CDR1 is SGHRS and CDR2 is YFSETQ. The V gene end was trimmed by 3 bases and the J gene end by 5 bases; junction bases not matched to a gene: 12. This CDR3 comprises 17 residues.

The chain uses TRBV20-1 and TRBJ1-2; TRBD1 aligns across 8 bases. This CDR3 has 12 residues. Germline loops: CDR1 DFQATT, CDR2 SNEGSKA (reference sequence). Losses at the gene ends were 3 bases for V and 4 bases for J; bases not matched to a gene: 1. CDR3 sequence: CSARTGVYGYTF. The CDR3 nucleotides are TGCAGTGCTAGGACAGGGGTCTATGGCTACACCTTC.

The chain uses TRBV12-3 or TRBV12-4 and TRBJ2-7; the match to TRBD1 covers 7 bases. V shed 7 bases, J shed 3 bases, and the junction held 3 bases outside the gene matches. The CDR3 totals 12 residues. CDR3 nucleotide sequence: TGTGCCAGCAAGGGACAGCTCTACGAGCAGTACTTC. This encodes CASKGQLYEQYF.

The chain joins TRBV9 to TRBJ2-1, with TRBD1 identical over 11 bases. CDR3 length: 17 amino acids. Per the germline V gene, CDR1 is SGDLS and CDR2 is YYNGEE. Trimming took 0 bases from V and 4 from J; bases not matched to a gene: 6. The CDR3: CASSVDRGQGGYNEQFF. The CDR3 nucleotides are TGTGCCAGCAGCGTAGATCGGGGACAGGGGGGTTACAATGAGCAGTTCTTC. The full variable domain, its missing parts supplied by reference TRBV9 and TRBJ2-1, is DSGVTQTPKHLITATGQRVTLRCSPRSGDLSVYWYQQSLDQGLQFLIQYYNGEERAKGNILERFSAQQFPDLHSELNLSSLELGDSALYFCASSVDRGQGGYNEQFFGPGTRLTVL.

This sequence joins TRBV27 and TRBJ1-5; D uncertain. This CDR3 is 16 amino acids long. Germline loops: CDR1 MNHEY, CDR2 SMNVEV (reference sequence). The V end lost 4 bases, the J end lost 1 base, and 14 bases lay between the germline ends. The CDR3: CASSSPAGRSNQPQHF. The CDR3, as DNA: TGTGCCAGCAGTTCCCCCGCCGGAAGGAGCAATCAGCCCCAGCATTTT.

The V call is TRBV20-1, the J call TRBJ2-7; TRBD2 aligns across 7 bases. V trimming: 2 bases; J trimming: 6 bases; junction bases outside the gene matches: 13. The CDR3 is 15 amino acids. The V gene's germline CDR1 is DFQATT and CDR2 SNEGSKA (reference sequence). As DNA, the CDR3 is TGCAGTGCTAGACCCTCCGGGCGGGAGAGTAGCGAGCAGTACTTC. Amino acids: CSARPSGRESSEQYF.

The CDR3 here is CASSLTAGVGPQHF. CDR3 in DNA: TGTGCCAGCAGTTTAACGGCCGGCGTTGGGCCCCAGCATTTT. The chain uses TRBV12-3 or TRBV12-4 and TRBJ1-5; D gene unclear. Trimming pared 2 bases from V and 9 bases from J, leaving 14 bases between. This CDR3 contains 14 residues.

The DNA of the CDR3 is TGTGCCAGCAGCTACGGACAGGGAGACTCAGATACGCAGTATTTT. Encoded protein: CASSYGQGDSDTQYF. The rearrangement links TRBV7-3 to TRBJ2-3; 8 bases fit TRBD1. In germline, CDR1 is SGHTA, CDR2 FQGTGA. The CDR3 consists of 15 residues. With 4 bases clipped from V and 4 bases from J, the junction kept 7 bases outside the gene matches. The full variable domain, with the rest looked up from reference TRBV7-3 and TRBJ2-3, is GAGVSQTPSNKVTEKGKYVELRCDPISGHTALYWYRQSLGQGPEFLIYFQGTGAADDSGLPNDRFFAVRPEGSVSTLKIQRTERGDSAVYLCASSYGQGDSDTQYFGPGTRLTVL.

V and J are TRBV4-1 and TRBJ2-7; D is ambiguous. The germline gives CDR1 MGHRA, CDR2 YSYEKL. CDR3 length: 16 amino acids. V was cut by 4 bases and J by 2 bases, with 18 bases left in between. This CDR3 reads CASSRTLVSGAYEQYF. The CDR3 bases are TGCGCCAGCAGCCGTACCCTAGTATCGGGTGCCTACGAGCAGTACTTC.

The chain links TRBV10-3 to TRBJ1-5, with a possible D match to TRBD1 (6 bases). CDR3 length: 14 residues. Trimming removed 6 bases at V and 1 base at J, with 10 bases between. Germline CDR1 reads ENHRY; CDR2 reads SYGVKD. The CDR3 loop reads CAISRQASNQPQHF. In DNA, the CDR3 is TGTGCCATCAGCCGACAGGCCAGCAATCAGCCCCAGCATTTT.